Here is one T cell receptor beta chain with its context. CDR1 is SGHAT, CDR2 FQNNGV, per germline. Trimming left V 4 bases short and J 0 bases short, with 13 bases between. The CDR3 has 16 residues. The sample comes from a study of blood T cell repertoires in COVID-19. Study context: The origin of the acute and convalescent COVID-19 samples was the United States, Italy and Spain. The cDNA or gDNA used as material had been derived from T cells, B-cell-depleted T cells, or PBMCs.

In the authors' workflow: Estimated nucleated cell counts came from reference gene primer amplification. Measured with immunoSEQ multiplex PCR; TCRdb has only the in-frame clones, and not every one. V and J calls and clone size are those listed in that table; D and trimming were worked out from the DNA. The table has some 42,000 clones, around four fifths seen once; the top ten hold approximately 5%. The V gene is TRBV11-2, the J gene TRBJ1-3; D ambiguous. This clonotype was obtained from a man aged 50-59 years with active COVID-19. The specimen was peripheral blood. CDR3 DNA sequence: TGTGCCAGCAGCTCCCTCCGCGGCTACTCTGGAAACACCATATATTTT. Its protein is CASSSLRGYSGNTIYF.